This T cell receptor (beta chain) came from a study of post-analysis software for immune sequencing data (dated by TCRdb to 2014 to 2015). At the level of the whole study: Recorded disease courses included relapsing-remitting, secondary progressive and progressive-relapsing multiple sclerosis, with some patients lacking subtype annotation. The patient repertoires were set against under 12 previously published healthy control repertoires from donors whose ages ranged from roughly 6 to 27 years. A subset of samples was prepared in parallel using single-end sample barcoding, then pooled and co-amplified after Illumina adapter ligation.

TCR beta repertoires were profiled from peripheral blood of 10 to 15 young patients with multiple sclerosis to demonstrate the VDJtools post-analysis software. The multiple sclerosis patients were children and adolescents ranging in age from about 6 to 16 years. The paper as a whole reports these results and caveats: Patients showed significantly higher frequencies than controls for roughly five TRBV segments, among them TRBV5-6, TRBV5-1 and TRBV20-1. The control group was slightly older than the multiple sclerosis patient group. When samples were clustered directly using the F measure, samples prepared in the same batch co-clustered strongly, which prompted a batch-effect correction. Normalized Chao1 diversity was significantly lower in multiple sclerosis patients than controls, suggesting substantial peripheral T-cell clonal expansion.

The junction carries 15 bases between V and J, which are trimmed by 5 bases and 0 bases respectively. Reading the germline V gene gives CDR1 SGHTA and CDR2 FQGNSA. The CDR3 runs 16 amino acids, cysteine and phenylalanine included. Only CDR3 DNA is held: 48 bases, read in frame from base 1. This clonotype came up a few times. The antigen it recognizes is unknown. Base qualities were left out, and no much larger clone turns up one base away. The method was PCR. Sequencing was carried out with an Illumina HiSeq 2500. To reduce PCR and sequencing biases, unique molecular identifiers were incorporated into the TCR beta cDNA libraries. Every 1 to 10 million input T cells yielded 500,000 or so cDNA molecules, meaning each molecule approximated one T cell. The same protocol used for the earlier healthy control dataset was applied to prepare and sequence the patient libraries. Samples belonging to the same batch were prepared together, multiplexed and sequenced on a shared HiSeq lane. In the source study's methods: Raw barcoded reads were processed with MIGEC, and single-read molecular identifier groups were discarded before consensus assembly and CDR3 extraction. Clonotype tables were post-analysed with VDJtools, normalizing diversity by down-sampling all datasets to the smallest sample size. To correct batch-related cross-sample contamination, repertoire overlap clustering matched CDR3 amino acid sequences but not nucleotide sequences. Starting from the raw public reads, TCRdb applied fastp trimming at Q25, assembled clones with MiXCR and retained in-frame beta chains. Rows with a matching CDR3 protein are joined into one entry that keeps the most common DNA and genes. The V and J calls and clone size are TCRdb's, not the authors'. This sample holds 820,000 or so distinct CDR3 sequences; about 53% were observed only once. The top ten clones comprise approximately 4.5% of the sample.

The source of this sequence is a girl aged 10-17 years with multiple sclerosis. The material sequenced was blood. The V and J genes are TRBV7-2 and TRBJ2-3, and TRBD2 may be the D gene, going by 6 matching bases. The nucleotides read TGTGCCAGCAGCCCCGGACGAGGGACTAGCACAGATACGCAGTATTTT. Its coded protein is CASSPGRGTSTDTQYF.